This record concerns one T cell receptor beta chain sequence. The CDR3 is made up of 13 amino acids. The germline V gene has CDR1 SQVTM and CDR2 ANQGSEA. Deletions cut 5 bases from V and 0 bases from J, with 9 bases between. Clones were read by immunoSEQ multiplex PCR, and TCRdb kept only the in-frame ones, dropping some. The repertoire includes fewer than 300,000 clones, 85% of them detected once, and about 2.5% sits in the top ten. The data originate from a study of blood T cell repertoires in COVID-19. Overall study: Samples taken during acute and convalescent COVID-19 were collected in the United States, Italy and Spain. From T cells, B-cell-depleted T cells, or PBMCs came the material, which was cDNA or gDNA.

Participant age was about 18 to 95 years, and participants resided in about 25 US areas. What the recovered Cohort 3 donors had was two negative PCRs, clearance, or symptom resolution. Sequencing was performed on PBMCs or T cells enriched from blood (not recorded which). The clonotype was recovered from a woman between 45 and 65 years old who had recovered from COVID-19. This rearrangement joins TRBV29-1 to TRBJ2-3; D remains ambiguous. The CDR3 bases are TGCAGCGTTTCGCAGACTAGCACAGATACGCAGTATTTT. This codes for CSVSQTSTDTQYF.